Included here is one T cell receptor beta chain sequence, with context. Its specificity is unknown. This sample stems from a study of siplizumab effects on memory and regulatory T cells. Study-wide points: Mappable alloreactive CD4+ clones were on average about 62% Treg-derived with siplizumab, approximately 26% in controls. Only a minority of proliferating CD4+ or CD8+ clones had an assignable naive or memory phenotype, with roughly 75-96% lacking one.

In each sample, some 10^5 TCR templates were assayed. Some clones are missing from TCRdb's copy, which holds only in-frame ones; the method was immunoSEQ multiplex PCR. The data contain about 120,000 clones, over 85% of them singletons. The CDR3 is 15 amino acids. The V end was cut by 3 bases, the J end by 2 bases, with 13 bases between. Looked up from germline, CDR1 is LNHDA and CDR2 is SQIVND (reference sequence). The chain is built from TRBV19 and TRBJ1-2; D may be TRBD1 (6 bases). The clonotype originates from a human donor in good health. The sample comprised CD4+ T cells sorted from blood. The CDR3 region has the DNA TGTGCCAGTAGTATCTCGGGGGGCCAGAACTATGGCTACACCTTC. Its translation is CASSISGGQNYGYTF.